This entry concerns a single TCR beta chain. The antigen remains undetermined. The sample comes from a study of pediatric ulcerative colitis. Findings and caveats of the study: All ulcerative colitis patients, but no controls, carried two rectal clonotypes.

Profiling relied on immunoSEQ multiplex PCR, and the TCRdb table lists in-frame clones only, not all of them. The sample lists fewer than 13,000 clones, about 87% occurring once. The CDR3 is 15 residues long. Germline V gives CDR1 LNHDA, CDR2 SQIVND (reference sequence). After removal of 6 bases from V and 3 bases from J, the junction contained 6 bases not matched to a gene. Sequencing used blood. The chain joins TRBV19 to TRBJ2-3, with 10 bases fitting TRBD2. The source of this sequence is a girl aged 10-17 years with moderate ulcerative colitis. The CDR3 protein is CASRSPAGGTDTQYF. The CDR3 nucleotides read TGTGCCAGTAGATCCCCAGCGGGGGGGACAGATACGCAGTATTTT.